The 23 T cell receptor beta chains presented below share a single source sample, sequenced in a study of T cells in Graves' hyperthyroidism and ophthalmopathy. What was amplified from RNA transcripts were TCR beta CDR3 regions. HTBI primers were the set used in a first-round RT-PCR of the TCR CDR3. TCRdb passed the multiplex PCR reads through MiXCR, listing each CDR3 protein once. The repertoire holds approximately 300,000 distinct CDR3 sequences, with 15% to 20% as singletons. The sample taken for sequencing was blood. The source of these receptors is a woman in her sixties or seventies with Graves' ophthalmopathy.

The sample holds many counts of this clonotype. The V gene is TRBV7-8, the J gene TRBJ2-5, with D unclear. Germline CDR1 is SGHVS and CDR2 is FQNEAQ. CDR3 length: 13 residues. The ends were cut back, 6 bases at V and 5 bases at J, with 13 bases in the middle. CDR3 sequence reads: CASRPPEKETQYF. Here the CDR3 DNA reads TGTGCCAGCAGGCCACCGGAAAAGGAGACCCAGTACTTC. Complete variable domain (other parts from reference TRBV7-8 and TRBJ2-5): GAGVSQSPRYKVAKRGQDVALRCDPISGHVSLFWYQQALGQGPEFLTYFQNEAQLDKSGLPSDRFFAERPEGSVSTLKIQRTQQEDSAVYLCASRPPEKETQYFGPGTRLLVL.

This clonotype was recorded many times. This rearrangement joins TRBV27 to TRBJ2-7; TRBD2 matches at 8 bases. V lost 4 bases, J lost 1 base, and 6 bases stayed unmatched. The CDR3 is made up of 15 amino acids. The V gene's germline CDR1 is MNHEY and CDR2 SMNVEV (reference sequence). The CDR3 region has the DNA TGTGCCAGCAGTTACGGGAGGGGATTGTCCTACGAGCAGTACTTC. This sequence encodes CASSYGRGLSYEQYF.

This clonotype was detected many times. J is TRBJ2-7 and V is TRBV7-2; weak D call: TRBD1 (6 bases). The CDR3 loop spans 22 amino acids. The germline CDR1 and CDR2 sequences are SGHTA and FQGNSA. The V end was cut by 0 bases, the J end by 0 bases, with 30 bases between. As DNA, the CDR3 is TGTGCCAGCAGCTTAGCGCTAAAAGGGGGACGAGGAAGAGGACTGAACTCCTACGAGCAGTACTTC. Its translation: CASSLALKGGRGRGLNSYEQYF.

This clonotype was seen at least ten times. The chain uses TRBV20-1 and TRBJ2-7; D is unclear. The CDR3 sequence is 11 residues long. Trimming left V 7 bases short and J 5 bases short, with 12 bases between. Germline values: CDR1 DFQATT, CDR2 SNEGSKA (reference sequence). The CDR3 DNA sequence: TGCAGTGGCCGAGGAGACGACGAGCAGTACTTC. As protein: CSGRGDDEQYF.

This clonotype was recorded a few times. This chain joins TRBV11-2 and TRBJ1-3; 9 positions match TRBD1. In germline, CDR1 is SGHAT, CDR2 FQNNGV. Trimming removed 6 bases from V and 2 bases from J; junction bases left unmatched: 5. CDR3 length: 15 residues. CDR3 protein: CASRRTGGPGNTIYF. Written as DNA, the CDR3 is TGTGCCAGCAGGCGAACAGGGGGCCCTGGAAACACCATATATTTT.

This clonotype was detected only a few times. The CDR3 loop reads CASSLKVSGNTIYF. The CDR3 DNA reads as TGTGCCAGCAGCTTAAAAGTCTCTGGAAACACCATATATTTT. The rearrangement uses TRBV7-9 and TRBJ1-3, with D hard to call. V was trimmed by 2 bases and J by 0 bases, leaving 5 bases between them. The CDR3 loop spans 14 amino acids. CDR1 is SEHNR and CDR2 is FQNEAQ in the germline V gene (reference sequence).

This clonotype was observed many times. The chain recombines TRBV12-3 or TRBV12-4 with TRBJ2-3; possibly TRBD2 for D (7 bases). Trimming removed 3 bases at V and 0 bases at J, with 19 bases between. CDR3 length: 18 amino acids. CDR3 nucleotides: TGTGCCAGCAGTTTCAGGGGCGAAACTAGCGTTAGCACAGATACGCAGTATTTT. This gives the protein CASSFRGETSVSTDTQYF.

This clonotype was detected only a few times. J is TRBJ2-7 and V is TRBV7-8; unclear D gene. Germline V lookup: CDR1 SGHVS, CDR2 FQNEAQ. Trimming removed 7 bases from V and 0 bases from J, with 16 bases in between. This CDR3 is 15 amino acids long. The CDR3 region is CASTTTSVGSYEQYF. Here the CDR3 DNA reads TGTGCCAGCACCACAACCTCGGTGGGCTCCTACGAGCAGTACTTC.

This clonotype showed up many times. The rearrangement links TRBV7-9 to TRBJ1-1; TRBD1 might be the D (5 bases). V was cut by 1 base and J by 7 bases, with 7 bases left in between. The CDR3 covers 12 residues. CDR1 SEHNR and CDR2 FQNEAQ come from the germline V gene (reference sequence). CDR3 DNA sequence: TGTGCCAGCAGCTTAGGGGACCGTGAAGCTTTCTTT. Translating gives CASSLGDREAFF.

This clonotype occurred many times. The gene calls are TRBV7-9 and TRBJ2-3; D perhaps matches TRBD2 (6 bases). V was trimmed by 5 bases and J by 5 bases, leaving 14 bases between them. The CDR3 sequence is 14 residues long. The germline CDR1 and CDR2 sequences are SEHNR and FQNEAQ (reference sequence). DNA for the CDR3: TGTGCCAGCAGCGAACGGGACTTGCGAGATACGCAGTATTTT. Translating gives CASSERDLRDTQYF.

The chain links TRBV9 to TRBJ2-2, with 9 bases lining up with TRBD1. Looked up from germline, CDR1 is SGDLS and CDR2 is YYNGEE. The trim removed 0 bases at V and 1 base at J, leaving 7 bases unmatched. This CDR3 comprises 18 residues. As DNA, the CDR3 is TGTGCCAGCAGCGTAGCTTTGCCGACAGGGGGGAACACCGGGGAGCTGTTTTTT. Protein sequence: CASSVALPTGGNTGELFF.

This clonotype was counted ten times or more. The V call is TRBV7-2, the J call TRBJ1-2, with D tentatively TRBD1 (6 bases). The CDR3 is made up of 13 amino acids. Trimming shortened V by 4 bases and J by 4 bases, and 10 bases separated the two germline ends. Germline assignment: CDR1 SGHTA and CDR2 FQGNSA. The CDR3, as DNA: TGTGCCAGCAGCTCCGACAGGCGCTATGGCTACACCTTC. It is translated as CASSSDRRYGYTF.

This clonotype came up many times. The chain combines TRBV7-3 with TRBJ2-1; 11 nucleotides agree with TRBD2. V trimming: 6 bases; J trimming: 9 bases; junction bases outside the gene matches: 25. The CDR3 loop spans 20 amino acids. Germline CDR1 reads SGHTA; CDR2 reads FQGTGA. In DNA, the CDR3 is TGTGCCAGCAGTCGACACCCGGGACTAGCGGACACCTTGTTTGGTTCTGAGCAGTTCTTC. Protein sequence: CASSRHPGLADTLFGSEQFF.

V is TRBV3-1 and J is TRBJ1-1; no definite D call. Deletions cut 4 bases from V and 10 bases from J, with 19 bases between. The length of the CDR3 is 14 residues. Germline V gene lookup returns CDR1 LGHDT and CDR2 YNNKEL (reference sequence). CDR3 coding DNA: TGTGCCAGCAGCCTTCTGGCGGGAGAGTCCTCAGCTTTCTTT. Protein sequence: CASSLLAGESSAFF.

Comment on this clonotype: A much larger clone differs by one base, so this may be a read error. The V call is TRBV10-3, the J call TRBJ2-7; 7 bases are shared with TRBD1. CDR1 is ENHRY and CDR2 is SYGVKD in the germline V gene. With 10 bases clipped from V and 6 bases from J, the junction kept 6 bases outside the gene matches. The length of the CDR3 is 11 residues. In DNA form, the CDR3 reads TGTGCCACGAGGGACAGTGGCGAGCAGTACTTC. Translating gives CATRDSGEQYF.

This clonotype was seen at least ten times. The V gene is TRBV10-3, the J gene TRBJ2-1; D remains ambiguous. Germline-derived CDR1 and CDR2 are ENHRY and SYGVKD. The germline V and J ends were trimmed by 4 bases and 1 base, with 17 bases remaining between them. This CDR3 comprises 17 residues. The CDR3 sequence is CAISGQNNGQSYNEQFF. CDR3 nucleotides: TGTGCCATCAGTGGGCAAAATAACGGCCAATCCTACAATGAGCAGTTCTTC.

This clonotype was seen ten or more times. This chain links TRBV5-1 with TRBJ2-6; no firm D call. This CDR3 has 15 residues. Per germline, CDR1 SGHRS and CDR2 YFSETQ. V lost 1 base, J lost 2 bases, and 7 bases lay in between. The CDR3 region is CASSLTVTGANVLTF. Here the CDR3 DNA reads TGCGCCAGCAGCTTGACAGTCACTGGGGCCAACGTCCTGACTTTC.

This clonotype has ten or more counts. The chain uses TRBV7-2 and TRBJ1-4; perhaps TRBD1 as D (5 bases). This CDR3 comprises 16 residues. The V and J ends lost 5 bases and 5 bases respectively, with 18 bases between them. Germline V gene data show CDR1 as SGHTA and CDR2 as FQGNSA. The CDR3 loop reads CASSAEPGLRNEKLFF. The CDR3 DNA reads as TGTGCCAGCAGCGCGGAGCCGGGACTTCGGAATGAAAAACTGTTTTTT. Supplemented by reference TRBV7-2 and TRBJ1-4, the full variable domain reads GAGVSQSPSNKVTEKGKDVELRCDPISGHTALYWYRQSLGQGLEFLIYFQGNSAPDKSGLPSDRFSAERTGGSVSTLTIQRTQQEDSAVYLCASSAEPGLRNEKLFFGSGTQLSVL.

This chain joins TRBV6-1 and TRBJ1-2; TRBD1 matches at 8 bases. J gave up 6 bases and V 7 bases, and 16 bases lay outside the gene matches. CDR3 length: 16 amino acids. The V gene's germline CDR1 is MNHNS and CDR2 SASEGT. CDR3 sequence: CASKGQGVVPINGYTF. For the CDR3, the DNA is TGTGCCAGCAAAGGACAGGGCGTGGTTCCTATTAATGGCTACACCTTC.

The rearrangement uses TRBV12-3 or TRBV12-4 and TRBJ2-1, with TRBD2 matching over 9 bases. This CDR3 has 14 residues. V was clipped by 5 bases and J by 2 bases; unmatched bases: 1. In DNA, the CDR3 is TGTGCCAGCAGTGAGCGGGGGGCCTACAATGAGCAGTTCTTC. Its protein is CASSERGAYNEQFF.

At least ten counts were recorded for this clonotype. J is TRBJ1-6 and V is TRBV7-8; tentative D call: TRBD1 (6 bases). CDR3 size: 17 residues. Germline V gene data show CDR1 as SGHVS and CDR2 as FQNEAQ. Between the trimmed V and J ends, which lost 1 base and 7 bases, there was a span of 17 bases. The CDR3 spells CASSLVGGAQGNSPLHF. Written as DNA, the CDR3 is TGTGCCAGCAGCTTAGTTGGGGGGGCGCAGGGGAATTCACCCCTCCACTTT. Combining the CDR3 with reference TRBV7-8 and TRBJ1-6 gives the whole variable domain GAGVSQSPRYKVAKRGQDVALRCDPISGHVSLFWYQQALGQGPEFLTYFQNEAQLDKSGLPSDRFFAERPEGSVSTLKIQRTQQEDSAVYLCASSLVGGAQGNSPLHFGNGTRLTVT.

With respect to this clonotype: Compared with germline, one end of the junction differs, possibly owing to a read error. The J gene is TRBJ1-1, the V gene TRBV5-1, with a weak D call TRBD1 (5 bases). The V gene's germline CDR1 is SGHRS and CDR2 YFSETQ. This CDR3 is 14 amino acids long. This CDR3 reads CASSWGGSNTEAFF. CDR3 in DNA: TGTGCCAGCAGCTGGGGCGGGTCGAACACTGAAGCTTTCTTT.

This clonotype was observed a handful of times. This chain uses TRBV6-1 with TRBJ2-5, with 12 nucleotides matching TRBD2. Germline-derived CDR1 and CDR2 are MNHNS and SASEGT. The CDR3 spans 17 residues. V dropped 6 bases and J dropped 5; count of bases not matched to a gene: 13. The CDR3 bases are TGTGCCAGCAGCCACACTAGCGGGGGGCTGGGGGGGGAGACCCAGTACTTC. This encodes CASSHTSGGLGGETQYF.